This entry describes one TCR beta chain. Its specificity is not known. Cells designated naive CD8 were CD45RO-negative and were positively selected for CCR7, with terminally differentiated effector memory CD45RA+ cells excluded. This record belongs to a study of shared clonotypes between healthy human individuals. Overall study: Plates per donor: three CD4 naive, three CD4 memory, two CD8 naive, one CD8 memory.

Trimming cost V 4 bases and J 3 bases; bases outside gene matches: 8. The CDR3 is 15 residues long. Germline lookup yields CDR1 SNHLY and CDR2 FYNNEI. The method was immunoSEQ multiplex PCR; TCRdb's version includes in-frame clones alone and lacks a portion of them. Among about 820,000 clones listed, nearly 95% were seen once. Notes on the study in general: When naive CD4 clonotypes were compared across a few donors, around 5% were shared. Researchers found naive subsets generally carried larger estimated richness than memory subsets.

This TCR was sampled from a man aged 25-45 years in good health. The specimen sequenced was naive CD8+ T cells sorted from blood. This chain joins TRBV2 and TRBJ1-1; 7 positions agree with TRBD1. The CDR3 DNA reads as TGTGCCAGCAGTGGTTACCTCGACAGGGACACTGAAGCTTTCTTT. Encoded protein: CASSGYLDRDTEAFF.